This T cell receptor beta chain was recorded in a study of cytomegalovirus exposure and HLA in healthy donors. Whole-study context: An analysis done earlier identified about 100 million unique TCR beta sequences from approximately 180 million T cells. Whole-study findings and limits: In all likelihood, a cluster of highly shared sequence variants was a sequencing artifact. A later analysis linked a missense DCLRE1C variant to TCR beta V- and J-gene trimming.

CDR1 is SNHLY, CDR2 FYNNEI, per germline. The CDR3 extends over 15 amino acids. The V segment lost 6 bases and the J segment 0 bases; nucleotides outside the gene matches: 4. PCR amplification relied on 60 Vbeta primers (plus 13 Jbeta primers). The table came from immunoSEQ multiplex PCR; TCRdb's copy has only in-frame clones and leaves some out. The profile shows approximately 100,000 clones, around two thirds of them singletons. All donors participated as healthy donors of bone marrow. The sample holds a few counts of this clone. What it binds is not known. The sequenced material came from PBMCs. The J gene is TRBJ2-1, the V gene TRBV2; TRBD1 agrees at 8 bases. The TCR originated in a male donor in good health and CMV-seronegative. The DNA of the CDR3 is TGTGCCAGCAGCCGGGACAGGAGCTCCTACAATGAGCAGTTCTTC. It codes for CASSRDRSSYNEQFF.